This T cell receptor (beta chain) was recovered during a study of CD4 and CD8 cells across lung adenocarcinoma regions. Localized lung adenocarcinoma, a non-small cell lung cancer, affected the donors. MiXCR, run by TCRdb on the PCR reads, gives a single entry per CDR3 protein. Here the sample spans 8,200 or so distinct CDR3 sequences, roughly 50% being singletons. As to this clonotype: The junction departs from the called germline gene at one end, perhaps through a read error.

The receptor was isolated from a female donor with lung adenocarcinoma. The CD4 and CD8 labels of this study may be unreliable. Sequencing used CD8+ T cells from the center of a lung tumor.

CDR3 DNA: TGTGCCGGTCCCGGGACTGTGAACACAGGGACGCTGTATTTT. Amino acid sequence: CAGPGTVNTGTLYF. The chain uses TRBV10-3 and TRBJ2-2, with D perhaps given as TRBD1 or TRBD2 (6 bases each). Germline CDR1 and CDR2: ENHRY and SYGVKD. This CDR3 contains 14 residues.